Below are 21 T cell receptor beta chains sequenced from a single sample in a study of blood T cell repertoires in COVID-19. Sequencing used immunoSEQ multiplex PCR; TCRdb keeps in-frame clones, though not all of them. The data hold a few hundred thousand clones, with over 75% observed a single time. The specimen was PBMCs or T cells enriched from blood (not recorded which). These receptors all stem from a man aged 25-45 years who had recovered from COVID-19.

This clone has just a few counts. The rearrangement uses TRBV7-2 and TRBJ2-1; TRBD1 agrees at 8 bases. The CDR3 contains 14 residues. The trim removed 7 bases at V and 4 bases at J, leaving 6 bases unmatched. Germline V gene sequence: CDR1 SGHTA, CDR2 FQGNSA. CDR3 coding DNA: TGTGCCAGCAACAAGGGACAGGTTTACAATGAGCAGTTCTTC. Translated: CASNKGQVYNEQFF.

This clone was observed a single time. The chain combines TRBV28 with TRBJ2-1, with D possibly being TRBD1 (5 bases). V shed 3 bases and J shed 7 bases, with 13 bases lying between them. Germline lookup yields CDR1 MDHEN and CDR2 SYDVKM. This CDR3 has 14 residues. CDR3 residues: CASSFRTLGNEQFF. Written as DNA, the CDR3 is TGTGCCAGCAGTTTCCGGACATTAGGGAATGAGCAGTTCTTC.

In nucleotides, the CDR3 is TGTGCCAGCAGCCTGACAGGGGGTACTGAAGCTTTCTTT. Translating it yields CASSLTGGTEAFF. The chain couples TRBV4-2 to TRBJ1-1; the match to TRBD1 covers 9 bases. This CDR3 is built from 13 residues. CDR1 is LGHNA, CDR2 YNFKEQ, per germline. The V and J ends lost 4 bases and 5 bases, in that order; junction bases with no gene match: 2.

This clone was detected once. CDR3 sequence reads: CASSADSYGYTF. As DNA, the CDR3 is TGTGCCAGCAGCGCCGACAGCTATGGCTACACCTTC. This chain links TRBV7-9 with TRBJ1-2, with D possibly TRBD1 on 5 matching bases. Germline CDR1 reads SEHNR; CDR2 reads FQNEAQ (reference sequence). The CDR3 sequence is 12 residues long. V was clipped by 5 bases and J by 4 bases, with 8 bases between them. Full variable domain (remainder filled in from reference TRBV7-9 and TRBJ1-2): DTGVSQNPRHKITKRGQNVTFRCDPISEHNRLYWYRQTLGQGPEFLTYFQNEAQLEKSRLLSDRFSAERPKGSFSTLEIQRTEQGDSAMYLCASSADSYGYTFGSGTRLTVV.

This clone was seen a handful of times. The rearrangement uses TRBV10-3 and TRBJ2-1; 8 nucleotides line up with TRBD1. Germline CDR1 is ENHRY and CDR2 is SYGVKD. This CDR3 region has 14 residues. Trimming cost V 7 bases and J 5 bases; bases outside gene matches: 7. CDR3 nucleotides: TGTGCCATCAAAACCGGGACAGGCAACAATGAGCAGTTCTTC. It translates to CAIKTGTGNNEQFF.

The V call is TRBV27, the J call TRBJ1-3; D possibly corresponds to TRBD1 (5 bases). Trimming took off 5 bases at V and 3 bases at J, with 11 bases between the two ends. Germline CDR1 and CDR2: MNHEY and SMNVEV (reference sequence). There are 14 residues in the CDR3. As DNA, the CDR3 is TGTGCCAGCAGTCCTCAGGGTGTTGGAAACACCATATATTTT. This translates into CASSPQGVGNTIYF.

This clone was found a few times. The J gene is TRBJ1-5, the V gene TRBV7-6; weak D call: TRBD1 (5 bases). CDR3 length: 15 residues. Germline V gene data show CDR1 as SGHVS and CDR2 as FNYEAQ. Trimming stripped 1 base from V and 4 bases from J, with 11 bases between. CDR3 DNA sequence: TGTGCCAGCAGCTTAGGTTTGACAGAGAATCAGCCCCAGCATTTT. Its protein is CASSLGLTENQPQHF.

The chain joins TRBV5-1 to TRBJ2-2, with TRBD1 matching over 7 bases. The CDR3 covers 16 residues. J was trimmed by 0 bases and V by 4 bases; bases with no gene match: 6. Germline-derived CDR1 and CDR2 are SGHRS and YFSETQ. The CDR3 DNA reads as TGCGCCAGCAGCCCCGGACAGGCGGCGAACACCGGGGAGCTGTTTTTT. Encoded protein: CASSPGQAANTGELFF.

The chain links TRBV7-2 to TRBJ1-1; D remains ambiguous. Germline V gene data show CDR1 as SGHTA and CDR2 as FQGNSA. CDR3 length equals 15 residues. V was clipped by 3 bases and J by 0 bases, with 11 bases between them. This CDR3 reads CASSFREIMNTEAFF. The CDR3 DNA is TGTGCCAGCAGCTTCCGGGAGATCATGAACACTGAAGCTTTCTTT.

The J gene is TRBJ2-5, the V gene TRBV4-2, with 12 bases matching TRBD2. The CDR3 runs to 16 residues. Germline V lookup: CDR1 LGHNA, CDR2 YNFKEQ. V lost 4 bases, J lost 1 base, and 4 bases stayed unmatched. CDR3 in DNA: TGTGCCAGCAGCCCCTCTAGCGGGGGGGCCCAAGAGACCCAGTACTTC. It yields the protein CASSPSSGGAQETQYF.

The chain combines TRBV4-1 with TRBJ1-5; D is uncertain. Germline loops: CDR1 MGHRA, CDR2 YSYEKL. The CDR3 length is 15 residues. Trimming removed 1 base at V and 0 bases at J, with 7 bases between. The CDR3 nucleotides are TGCGCCAGCAGCCAAGTTGCGAGTAGCAATCAGCCCCAGCATTTT. Protein sequence: CASSQVASSNQPQHF.

The chain employs TRBV7-2 and TRBJ1-3; tentatively, D is TRBD1 (5 bases). Trimming removed 1 base from V and 5 bases from J, with 18 bases in between. This CDR3 comprises 17 residues. Germline V gives CDR1 SGHTA, CDR2 FQGNSA. CDR3 protein: CASSLDPRQSMRNTIYF. The CDR3, as DNA: TGTGCCAGCAGCTTAGACCCCCGACAGAGTATGAGAAACACCATATATTTT.

The V call is TRBV9, the J call TRBJ1-2; TRBD1 aligns across 9 bases. Trimming at V came to 5 bases and at J to 6 bases, leaving 11 bases not matched to a gene. In germline, CDR1 is SGDLS, CDR2 YYNGEE. This CDR3 region has 15 residues. This CDR3 is CASSYDGTGKDGYTF. CDR3 coding DNA: TGTGCCAGCAGTTACGATGGGACAGGGAAAGATGGCTACACCTTC.

Concerning this clone itself: This may arise from a read error, as a much more abundant clone is one base away. This sequence joins TRBV5-6 and TRBJ1-2; D not certain. Germline values: CDR1 SGHDT, CDR2 YYEEEE. This CDR3 spans 11 amino acids. Trimming took 4 bases from V and 3 from J, leaving 4 bases between them. CDR3 sequence reads: CASSTDYGYTF. CDR3 in DNA: TGTGCCAGCAGCACGGACTATGGCTACACCTTC.

This CDR3 reads CSVPGQPGTNEKLFF. In nucleotides, the CDR3 is TGCAGCGTCCCCGGACAGCCCGGCACTAATGAAAAACTGTTTTTT. This rearrangement joins TRBV29-1 to TRBJ1-4, with TRBD1 as a possible D gene (6 bases). The CDR3 loop spans 15 amino acids. Germline assignment: CDR1 SQVTM and CDR2 ANQGSEA. Trimming left V 6 bases short and J 2 bases short, with 16 bases between.

This chain connects TRBV29-1 to TRBJ1-2, with 7 nucleotides matching TRBD1. Germline V gives CDR1 SQVTM, CDR2 ANQGSEA. The CDR3 consists of 14 residues. V lost 4 bases and J lost 0; bases outside the gene matches: 5. The CDR3 reads CSVVEQGTNYGYTF. Here the CDR3 DNA reads TGCAGCGTTGTAGAACAGGGGACTAACTATGGCTACACCTTC.

This clone has just a few counts. The V call is TRBV4-1, the J call TRBJ1-1; 10 nucleotides agree with TRBD1. The ends lost 3 bases at V and 4 bases at J; junction bases unmatched: 5. This CDR3 has 15 amino acids. Germline V lookup: CDR1 MGHRA, CDR2 YSYEKL. The CDR3 here is CASSQSGTGVTEAFF. CDR3 coding DNA: TGCGCCAGCAGCCAGTCAGGGACAGGGGTCACTGAAGCTTTCTTT.

The gene calls are TRBV5-6 and TRBJ1-3, with a possible D match to TRBD1 (6 bases). The V and J ends lost 4 bases and 4 bases respectively, with 15 bases between them. The CDR3 contains 15 residues. From germline, CDR1 is SGHDT and CDR2 YYEEEE. The CDR3 protein is CASSPTPGAGNTIYF. Written as DNA, the CDR3 is TGTGCCAGCAGCCCTACCCCAGGGGCCGGAAACACCATATATTTT.

V and J are TRBV18 and TRBJ1-6, with a possible D match to TRBD1 (5 bases). V lost 3 bases and J lost 8, with 14 bases in between. CDR1 KGHSH and CDR2 LQKENI come from the germline V gene. CDR3 length: 15 amino acids. CDR3 nucleotides: TGTGCCAGCTCACCTCGGCAGGGAAGGGATTCACCCCTCCACTTT. Translating gives CASSPRQGRDSPLHF.

The rearrangement uses TRBV27 and TRBJ1-5; 8 bases fit TRBD1. Germline lookup yields CDR1 MNHEY and CDR2 SMNVEV (reference sequence). J was trimmed by 2 bases and V by 6 bases; bases with no gene match: 3. The CDR3 contains 14 residues. CDR3 DNA: TGTGCCAGCAGACCGGGACAGGGCAATCAGCCCCAGCATTTT. It codes for CASRPGQGNQPQHF.

The chain links TRBV10-3 to TRBJ1-6; 8 nucleotides match TRBD1. The V and J ends lost 6 bases and 7 bases, in that order; junction bases with no gene match: 5. Germline assignment: CDR1 ENHRY and CDR2 SYGVKD. The CDR3 sequence is 14 residues long. The CDR3 coding sequence is TGTGCCATCAGAGGGACAGGTGACAATTCACCCCTCCACTTT. Encoded protein: CAIRGTGDNSPLHF.